This TCR beta chain was recorded in a study of beta chain features in type 1 diabetes. About the research overall: The number of sorted cells examined across all samples was 107,917,701. Study-level findings and limits: Whether TCRB rearrangement is influenced by HLA type went unresolved here. Shortening that was moderate but significant affected the TCRB CDR3s of Type 1 diabetes patients in all four CD4+ subsets.

With regard to this clone: The antigen remains undetermined.

CD45RO/CCR7/CD25/CD127/CD95/CD27 sorting isolated CD4+ naive, central memory, regulatory and stem cell-like memory cells. The CDR3 is 14 amino acids. V trimming: 5 bases; J trimming: 1 base; junction bases outside the gene matches: 2. Germline V CDR1 and CDR2: SQVTM, ANQGSEA. Investigators reverse transcribed all isolated RNA, so they sequenced expressed TCRB transcripts. The protocol was immunoSEQ multiplex PCR, while the TCRdb copy is restricted to in-frame clones and leaves out a portion. In the table there are 360,000 or so clones, less than 20% of which are singletons. This sequence originates from a woman between 18 and 30 years old in good health. Sequenced material: naive CD4+ T cells from blood. This chain links TRBV29-1 with TRBJ2-1; 10 nucleotides agree with TRBD2. CDR3 residues: CSVLLAGSYNEQFF. CDR3 DNA sequence: TGCAGCGTTCTACTAGCGGGGTCCTACAATGAGCAGTTCTTC.